This record concerns one T cell receptor (beta chain) sequence. What it binds is unknown. V lost 3 bases to trimming and J lost 8 bases, with 16 bases between them. The CDR3 length is 15 residues. Germline V gene data show CDR1 as SNHLY and CDR2 as FYNNEI. Only in-frame clones appear in the TCRdb table, and some are missing; sequencing was by immunoSEQ multiplex PCR. The sample has under 250,000 clones, about 93% seen once. This entry comes from a study of T cell responses to AZD1222 COVID-19 vaccine. Study-level points and caveats: The study identified only a handful of AZD1222 recipients as seropositive at baseline. The study reported that nearly half of spike-specific TCRs target unmutated variant regions.

V gene TRBV2 combines with J gene TRBJ1-4; perhaps TRBD1 as D (5 bases). Sequences were derived from peripheral blood, sampled on day 0 of MenACWY control vaccination. The receptor comes from an adult in good health. The CDR3 sequence is CASSEPPGSGEKLFF. Here the CDR3 DNA reads TGTGCCAGCAGTGAGCCCCCAGGGAGCGGCGAAAAACTGTTTTTT.